This T cell receptor beta chain was captured by sequencing in a study of cytomegalovirus exposure and HLA in healthy donors. The PCR contained 60 Vbeta and 13 Jbeta primers. The assay was immunoSEQ multiplex PCR, and TCRdb's table has in-frame clones only and misses some. The sample holds about 170,000 clones; about three quarters are singletons and the top ten take 2.5% to 3.5%. Germline V gene data show CDR1 as SGHNT and CDR2 as YYREEE (reference sequence). The CDR3 length is 18 residues. Of note for this clone: One end of the junction is discordant with germline, which a read error may explain.

The clonotype originates from a woman aged 50 to 60 in good health and CMV-seropositive. This chain links TRBV5-4 with TRBJ2-6; TRBD1 matches 9 bases. The sample was PBMCs. The CDR3 loop reads CASSPRTGGATGANGLTF. The CDR3 coding sequence is TGTGCCAGCAGCCCTCGAACAGGGGGCGCAACTGGGGCCAACGGCCTGACTTTC.